What follows are 32 T cell receptor beta chains derived from one specimen sequenced in a study of T cell repertoires in cytomegalovirus infection. No antigens are known for them. In TCRdb, the reads were re-called with MiXCR into one record per CDR3 protein. The sample contains roughly 570,000 distinct CDR3 sequences, over 35% of which appear only once. The starting material was cultured PBMCs, obtained from culture after CMV antigen stimulation. The receptors were gathered from a human donor in good health (CMV status not recorded). Some clones in this sample may be carry-over from other donors' samples.

The table lists this clonotype with a few counts. The chain has TRBV4-1 and TRBJ2-1; D might be TRBD1 or TRBD2, each matching 5 bases. The CDR3 runs 13 residues. CDR1 is MGHRA, CDR2 YSYEKL, per germline. The V and J ends lost 2 bases and 7 bases respectively, with 9 bases between them. CDR3 in DNA: TGCGCCAGCAGCCAATTGGGGGTGAATGAGCAGTTCTTC. Translating gives CASSQLGVNEQFF.

This clonotype was seen repeatedly, ten times or more. V gene TRBV12-3 or TRBV12-4 combines with J gene TRBJ1-5; D is uncertain. The V and J ends lost 2 bases and 7 bases respectively, with 6 bases between them. CDR3 length: 12 residues. The CDR3 is CASSLSDQPQHF. CDR3 in DNA: TGTGCCAGCAGTTTATCAGACCAGCCCCAGCATTTT.

A few counts support this clonotype. This rearrangement joins TRBV19 to TRBJ2-1; the D gene is possibly TRBD1 (5 bases). This CDR3 region has 15 residues. From germline, CDR1 is LNHDA and CDR2 SQIVND (reference sequence). Trimming left V 4 bases short and J 6 bases short, with 16 bases between. DNA of the CDR3: TGTGCCAGTAGTACCGCCTGGGGCAGCATCAATGAGCAGTTCTTC. Residues: CASSTAWGSINEQFF.

The V gene is TRBV6-8, the J gene TRBJ1-5; D possibly corresponds to TRBD1 (6 bases). Germline V gene sequence: CDR1 MNHGY, CDR2 SAAAGT. The germline V and J ends were trimmed by 6 bases and 7 bases, with 16 bases remaining between them. This CDR3 contains 14 residues. For the CDR3, the DNA is TGTGCCAGCAGAGGCGACAGGAGAACACAGCCCCAGCATTTT. It codes for CASRGDRRTQPQHF.

This clonotype came up once. V is TRBV20-1 and J is TRBJ1-5; 7 bases map to TRBD1. Losses at the gene ends were 6 bases for V and 3 bases for J; bases not matched to a gene: 11. Germline V gene lookup returns CDR1 DFQATT and CDR2 SNEGSKA (reference sequence). This CDR3 has 15 residues. Here the CDR3 reads CSAQRGGGFNQPQHF. The CDR3 DNA follows: TGCAGTGCCCAGCGGGGAGGGGGCTTCAATCAGCCCCAGCATTTT.

The chain is built from TRBV6-5 and TRBJ1-5, with 8 positions matching TRBD1. Germline lookup yields CDR1 MNHEY and CDR2 SVGAGI. The CDR3 consists of 16 residues. V gave up 4 bases and J gave up 7 bases; unmatched junction bases: 12. CDR3 in amino acids: CASSSTGVRGDQPQHF. In nucleotides, the CDR3 is TGTGCCAGCAGTTCGACAGGGGTCCGCGGTGACCAGCCCCAGCATTTT.

This clonotype was recorded once. J is TRBJ1-1 and V is TRBV7-6, with D unresolved. The CDR3 sequence is 10 residues long. Germline V gene data show CDR1 as SGHVS and CDR2 as FNYEAQ. V was shortened by 4 bases and J by 8 bases, with 5 bases between the two germline ends. The CDR3 DNA sequence: TGTGCCAGCAGCTCCTCGGAAGCTTTCTTT. Encoded protein: CASSSSEAFF. Based on the CDR3 plus reference TRBV7-6 and TRBJ1-1, the full variable domain is GAGVSQSPRYKVTKRGQDVALRCDPISGHVSLYWYRQALGQGPEFLTYFNYEAQQDKSGLPNDRFSAERPEGSISTLTIQRTEQRDSAMYRCASSSSEAFFGQGTRLTVV.

This clonotype was counted only a few times. J is TRBJ1-2 and V is TRBV7-9; possible D gene TRBD1, 5 bases. V lost 5 bases to trimming and J lost 7 bases, with 23 bases between them. From germline, CDR1 is SEHNR and CDR2 FQNEAQ (reference sequence). The CDR3 length is 16 residues. The CDR3 protein is CASSPMRQGQDGGYTF. The CDR3 DNA is TGTGCCAGCAGCCCCATGAGGCAGGGCCAAGACGGTGGCTACACCTTC.

This clonotype was detected only a few times. The chain has TRBV7-6 and TRBJ2-1, with 8 positions matching TRBD2. Losses at the gene ends were 5 bases for V and 3 bases for J; bases not matched to a gene: 9. Germline V gene sequence: CDR1 SGHVS, CDR2 FNYEAQ. This CDR3 region has 16 residues. This chain's CDR3 is CASSPIGLAGYNEQFF. In DNA form, the CDR3 reads TGTGCCAGCAGCCCAATAGGGCTAGCGGGCTACAATGAGCAGTTCTTC.

As DNA, the CDR3 is TGTGCCAGTGGACTAGCGGGAGTCTTTGATACGCAGTATTTT. Amino acids: CASGLAGVFDTQYF. The rearrangement links TRBV19 to TRBJ2-3; 13 positions agree with TRBD2. This CDR3 is 14 amino acids long. The J segment lost 6 bases and the V segment lost 8 bases, leaving 5 bases of the junction unmatched. From germline, CDR1 is LNHDA and CDR2 SQIVND (reference sequence).

This clonotype was detected a few times. V and J are TRBV28 and TRBJ1-1; the D is unclear. This CDR3 is built from 16 residues. Germline CDR1 reads MDHEN; CDR2 reads SYDVKM. Trimming removed 2 bases at V and 0 bases at J, with 13 bases between. The CDR3 loop is CASSLGITELNTEAFF. In DNA, the CDR3 is TGTGCCAGCAGTTTAGGAATAACAGAGTTGAACACTGAAGCTTTCTTT.

V is TRBV2 and J is TRBJ2-3; D is possibly TRBD2 (5 bases). The CDR3 covers 15 residues. Germline CDR1 reads SNHLY; CDR2 reads FYNNEI. V lost 3 bases to trimming and J lost 1 base, with 11 bases between them. CDR3 sequence: CASSDPTRGTDTQYF. The CDR3 region has the DNA TGTGCCAGCAGTGACCCTACTAGAGGCACAGATACGCAGTATTTT.

This clonotype was detected only a few times. The chain is built from TRBV7-2 and TRBJ2-4, with 9 bases lining up with TRBD2. CDR1 is SGHTA, CDR2 FQGNSA, per germline. This CDR3 contains 16 residues. With 5 bases clipped from V and 11 bases from J, the junction kept 16 bases outside the gene matches. The CDR3: CASSPGGGGGHGVQYF. In DNA, the CDR3 is TGTGCCAGCAGCCCGGGGGGCGGGGGGGGCCACGGGGTTCAGTACTTC.

The CDR3 is CASSQDQETQYF. The DNA for the CDR3 is TGTGCCAGCAGCCAAGATCAAGAGACCCAGTACTTC. V gene TRBV3-1 combines with J gene TRBJ2-5; D is ambiguous. Per germline, CDR1 LGHDT and CDR2 YNNKEL (reference sequence). V lost 0 bases, J lost 2 bases, and 1 base lay in between. The CDR3 totals 12 residues.

This clonotype was found a few times. The chain recombines TRBV28 with TRBJ2-7, with D maybe TRBD2 (6 bases). The CDR3 spans 12 residues. Germline V CDR1 and CDR2: MDHEN, SYDVKM. V was clipped by 3 bases and J by 11 bases, with 14 bases between them. The CDR3 nucleotides read TGTGCCAGCAGTTTCAGTAGTCGGGAGAAGTACTTC. Its protein product is CASSFSSREKYF.

This clonotype was seen only once. The V call is TRBV11-2, the J call TRBJ2-3, with a tentative D call TRBD2 (6 bases). This CDR3 contains 16 residues. Germline CDR1 SGHAT, CDR2 FQNNGV. The germline V and J ends were trimmed by 3 bases and 5 bases, with 18 bases remaining between them. CDR3 sequence: CASSFWWRDRGDTQYF. DNA of the CDR3: TGTGCCAGCAGCTTCTGGTGGCGGGATAGGGGAGATACGCAGTATTTT.

The sample holds a few counts of this clonotype. V gene TRBV7-2 combines with J gene TRBJ1-5; D is ambiguous. Germline V lookup: CDR1 SGHTA, CDR2 FQGNSA. The length of the CDR3 is 17 residues. V was shortened by 1 base and J by 0 bases, with 13 bases between the two germline ends. The CDR3 coding sequence is TGTGCCAGCAGCTTAGTTGCCAGCCACTATAGCAATCAGCCCCAGCATTTT. It translates to CASSLVASHYSNQPQHF.

The chain has TRBV11-2 and TRBJ2-1; D may be TRBD1 (6 bases). CDR3 length: 13 amino acids. Germline V gene sequence: CDR1 SGHAT, CDR2 FQNNGV. V lost 5 bases and J 10 bases, leaving 15 bases between the germline ends. The CDR3 sequence is CASSMGQGREQFF. CDR3 nucleotides: TGTGCCAGCAGCATGGGACAAGGTCGGGAGCAGTTCTTC.

V usage is TRBV27 and J usage is TRBJ1-6, with D hard to call. This CDR3 comprises 15 residues. Trimming took 4 bases from V and 3 from J, leaving 10 bases between them. The germline CDR1 and CDR2 sequences are MNHEY and SMNVEV (reference sequence). The CDR3 here is CASSYRRVYNSPLHF. The CDR3 bases are TGTGCCAGCAGTTACCGACGAGTCTATAATTCACCCCTCCACTTT.

This clonotype was observed a handful of times. The chain couples TRBV7-2 to TRBJ1-1; 7 nucleotides match TRBD1. The germline V gene has CDR1 SGHTA and CDR2 FQGNSA. The CDR3 consists of 14 residues. The V segment lost 5 bases and the J segment 6 bases; nucleotides outside the gene matches: 9. CDR3 in amino acids: CASSVDRVASEAFF. In DNA, the CDR3 is TGTGCCAGCAGCGTCGACAGGGTCGCGTCTGAAGCTTTCTTT.

This clonotype was observed a few times. The chain is built from TRBV7-2 and TRBJ2-1; 7 bases line up with TRBD2. The CDR3 totals 15 residues. With V trimmed by 5 bases and J by 3 bases, 7 bases remained unmatched. Germline CDR1 SGHTA, CDR2 FQGNSA. CDR3 loop: CASSHLAVSYNEQFF. The CDR3 region has the DNA TGTGCCAGCAGCCATCTAGCGGTTAGCTACAATGAGCAGTTCTTC.

This chain uses TRBV11-2 with TRBJ2-3, with no clear D. CDR1 is SGHAT, CDR2 FQNNGV, per germline. Trimming cost V 5 bases and J 6 bases, with 18 bases left between them. The CDR3 has 15 residues. The chain's CDR3 is CASSPSPSWSDTQYF. The CDR3, as DNA: TGTGCCAGCAGCCCAAGCCCGTCTTGGAGTGATACGCAGTATTTT.

This clonotype was observed a handful of times. This chain connects TRBV19 to TRBJ2-1, with TRBD2 matching over 8 bases. The trim removed 9 bases at V and 9 bases at J, leaving 19 bases unmatched. Germline V lookup: CDR1 LNHDA, CDR2 SQIVND (reference sequence). The CDR3 has 16 residues. Here the CDR3 DNA reads TGTGCCAGCAGGCGAGGCGGGAGCGGGAGAGAGGGTGAGCAGTTCTTC. Its translation is CASRRGGSGREGEQFF.

The CDR3 nucleotides read TGCAGTGCTAGAGATGGGGCAGAACTGGGGGAGACCCAGTACTTC. This encodes CSARDGAELGETQYF. V gene TRBV20-1 combines with J gene TRBJ2-5; D may be TRBD1 (5 bases). Germline lookup yields CDR1 DFQATT and CDR2 SNEGSKA (reference sequence). Between the trimmed V and J ends, which lost 0 bases and 5 bases, there was a span of 16 bases. The CDR3 is made up of 15 amino acids.

The J gene is TRBJ2-4, the V gene TRBV29-1; TRBD1 or TRBD2 may be the D gene (5 bases each). From germline, CDR1 is SQVTM and CDR2 ANQGSEA. The CDR3 contains 14 residues. The V and J ends lost 4 bases and 10 bases respectively, with 20 bases between them. CDR3 sequence: CSVAQKRDPRIQYF. CDR3 nucleotide sequence: TGCAGCGTTGCCCAGAAACGGGACCCTAGGATTCAGTACTTC.

The sample holds many counts of this clonotype. This chain uses TRBV7-2 with TRBJ2-5, with D perhaps matching TRBD2 (6 bases). Per the germline V gene, CDR1 is SGHTA and CDR2 is FQGNSA. CDR3 length: 15 amino acids. V lost 5 bases to trimming and J lost 5 bases, with 18 bases between them. The CDR3 DNA is TGTGCCAGCAGCCCTAGGGAGGCTGGGGTGGAGACCCAGTACTTC. Its protein is CASSPREAGVETQYF.

This clonotype turned up a few times. The chain employs TRBV7-2 and TRBJ2-1; D could derive from TRBD1 or TRBD2 (6 bases each). V gave up 5 bases and J gave up 6 bases, with 17 bases separating them. Per germline, CDR1 SGHTA and CDR2 FQGNSA. This CDR3 spans 15 amino acids. CDR3 sequence (DNA): TGTGCCAGCAGCCGGTGGGGGGCCCAGGGCAATGAGCAGTTCTTC. Translation gives CASSRWGAQGNEQFF.

This clonotype was counted ten times or more. This chain links TRBV7-2 with TRBJ2-5; D remains unclear. The CDR3 length is 13 residues. V lost 6 bases to trimming and J lost 9 bases, with 17 bases between them. Looked up from germline, CDR1 is SGHTA and CDR2 is FQGNSA. The CDR3 spells CASSSIGSGAQYF. The CDR3 DNA is TGTGCCAGCAGTTCAATTGGGTCAGGAGCCCAGTACTTC. Filled out from reference TRBV7-2 and TRBJ2-5, the complete variable domain reads GAGVSQSPSNKVTEKGKDVELRCDPISGHTALYWYRQSLGQGLEFLIYFQGNSAPDKSGLPSDRFSAERTGGSVSTLTIQRTQQEDSAVYLCASSSIGSGAQYFGPGTRLLVL.

This clonotype has more than one count but fewer than ten. DNA for the CDR3: TGTGCCAGCGGGTGGGGGGGGGAAAGCTCCTACGAGCAGTACTTC. This encodes CASGWGGESSYEQYF. The chain couples TRBV7-2 to TRBJ2-7; 7 bases fit TRBD2. The germline gives CDR1 SGHTA, CDR2 FQGNSA. The V and J ends lost 8 bases and 0 bases, in that order; junction bases with no gene match: 10. The CDR3 runs 15 residues.

With respect to this clonotype: A junction boundary mismatches the germline segment, possibly from a read error. J is TRBJ1-6 and V is TRBV4-1, with a possible D match to TRBD1 (6 bases). The germline V gene has CDR1 MGHRA and CDR2 YSYEKL. The CDR3 runs 16 residues. The CDR3 protein is CASSQGLTGNNSPLHF. Written as DNA, the CDR3 is TGTGCCAGCAGCCAAGGATTGACAGGAAATAATTCACCCCTCCACTTT.

The chain employs TRBV7-6 and TRBJ2-1; D gene unclear. From germline, CDR1 is SGHVS and CDR2 FNYEAQ. V shed 5 bases and J shed 8 bases, with 7 bases lying between them. The CDR3 has 11 amino acids. The CDR3 nucleotides read TGTGCCAGCAGCCAAAGCGATGAGCAGTTCTTC. Amino acid sequence: CASSQSDEQFF. The whole variable domain, filled in from reference TRBV7-6 and TRBJ2-1, reads GAGVSQSPRYKVTKRGQDVALRCDPISGHVSLYWYRQALGQGPEFLTYFNYEAQQDKSGLPNDRFSAERPEGSISTLTIQRTEQRDSAMYRCASSQSDEQFFGPGTRLTVL.

This rearrangement joins TRBV5-5 to TRBJ2-2; D is perhaps TRBD1 or TRBD2 (5 bases each). The V end was cut by 4 bases, the J end by 1 base, with 11 bases between. CDR1 and CDR2 (germline): SGHKS, YYEKEE (reference sequence). The CDR3 is 15 amino acids. The CDR3 bases are TGTGCCAGCAGCCTGAGGGGTTGGAACACCGGGGAGCTGTTTTTT. As protein: CASSLRGWNTGELFF.